This record looks at one TCR beta chain sequence and its context. Its antigen is not known. Repertoires were generated with immunoSEQ multiplex PCR, while TCRdb's copy carries only in-frame clones and drops some. The table has 84,000 or so clones, around 80% seen once. This record comes from a study of memory CD4+ T cells and cytomegalovirus serostatus. Across the whole study: Of the healthy Belgian adults, several were CMV seropositive and around 22 seronegative.

The sort gate was single viable CD3+CD4+CD8-CD45RO+ cells for memory CD4+ T cells. Donors' CMV status reflects serum IgG against pp150, pp28, p38, p52. Notes on the study in general: A US-trained random forest predicted CMV serostatus with median AUC roughly 0.9. Of under 200 reported CMV TCRbeta sequences, some 70 were found in memory CD4+ repertoires.

V was shortened by 5 bases and J by 3 bases, with 13 bases between the two germline ends. CDR1 is SQVTM, CDR2 ANQGSEA, per germline. The CDR3 length is 13 residues. Sample: memory CD4+ T cells from blood. This receptor was taken from an adult in good health and CMV-seronegative. This chain uses TRBV29-1 with TRBJ1-1; perhaps TRBD1 as D (5 bases). The CDR3 DNA is TGCAGCGTTCAACTTAGCAGGGACACTGAAGCTTTCTTT. Translated, it gives CSVQLSRDTEAFF. The full variable domain, with the rest looked up from reference TRBV29-1 and TRBJ1-1, is SAVISQKPSRDICQRGTSLTIQCQVDSQVTMMFWYRQQPGQSLTLIATANQGSEATYESGFVIDKFPISRPNLTFSTLTVSNMSPEDSSIYLCSVQLSRDTEAFFGQGTRLTVV.